The source of this T cell receptor (beta chain) is a study of beta chain features in type 1 diabetes. Study conclusions and caveats: For patients, the naive, central memory and Treg TCRB repertoires appeared more alike than for healthy donors. Insertions were fewer and deletions more numerous at VDJ junctions in type 1 diabetes patients. TCRB CDR3s were moderately but significantly shorter in Type 1 diabetes patients in all four CD4+ subsets.

A word on this clone: Its antigen is still unknown.

Trimming removed 3 bases at V and 8 bases at J, with 11 bases between. The CDR3 runs 13 residues. Germline V gene data show CDR1 as SGHTA and CDR2 as FQGNSA. Isolated RNA was reverse transcribed in full, so expressed TCRB transcripts were sequenced. Libraries were prepared by immunoSEQ multiplex PCR; TCRdb keeps only in-frame clonotypes and omits some of them. Of under 950,000 clones listed, 15% to 20% are singletons. This clonotype originated in a woman aged 18-30 years in good health. The chain joins TRBV7-2 to TRBJ2-1; D may correspond to TRBD1 or TRBD2 (5 bases each). Sample: naive CD4+ T cells from blood. The CDR3, as DNA: TGTGCCAGCAGCTTGGGGGTCTCGGATGAGCAGTTCTTC. This gives the protein CASSLGVSDEQFF.